This entry concerns a single T cell receptor (beta chain). Its antigen is still unknown. CDR3 length equals 15 residues. The V and J ends lost 6 bases and 3 bases, in that order; junction bases with no gene match: 9. Germline CDR1 and CDR2: SNHLY and FYNNEI. The entry originates in a study of shared clonotypes between healthy human individuals. The study's findings and limits: Clonotype sharing among donors, it was expected, would be affected by sequencing depth.

Donors were healthy HIV-negative adults without recent acute infections or vaccinations. Unsorted PBMC contributed approximately 300 ng DNA, around 30,000 T cell genomes, to each replicate PCR. TCRdb's copy holds only in-frame clones and misses some; the assay was immunoSEQ multiplex PCR. The table shows 400,000 to 500,000 clones, with less than 80% occurring only once. The sequence derives from a woman aged 40-49 years in good health. Some clones in this sample may be carry-over from other donors' samples. Sequencing input: PBMCs. The chain recombines TRBV2 with TRBJ2-3, with TRBD2 matching 7 bases. The DNA for the CDR3 is TGTGCCAGCAGGGCGCAGGGAGGGACTACAGATACGCAGTATTTT. It codes for CASRAQGGTTDTQYF.